The entry below gives a single T cell receptor beta chain sequence along with its context. Its antigen is still unknown. The data derive from a study of early T cells in non-severe SARS-CoV-2 infection. Study-wide background: Chains were not paired, and sequencing was done on bulk RNA from unsorted whole blood.

The ends were cut back, 7 bases at V and 7 bases at J, with 13 bases in the middle. The germline V gene encodes CDR1 SNHLY and CDR2 FYNNEI. This CDR3 spans 12 amino acids. General study findings and limits: The study's VDJdb matching favored anti-spike CD8 responses and missed private and CD4 specificities.

Each cDNA molecule carried a unique molecular identifier. One entry per CDR3 protein results from TCRdb running MiXCR on the 5' RACE reads. The sample holds approximately 56,000 distinct CDR3 sequences, 10% to 13% seen once. The receptor was derived from an adult who was a healthcare worker with PCR-confirmed SARS-CoV-2 infection or an uninfected control (not recorded which). Sample: whole blood. The J gene is TRBJ2-5, the V gene TRBV2; tentative D call: TRBD1 (5 bases). The CDR3: CASNLRVGTQYF. CDR3 coding DNA: TGTGCCAGCAACCTCAGGGTTGGGACCCAGTACTTC. The entire variable domain, with the rest obtained from reference TRBV2 and TRBJ2-5, is as follows: EPEVTQTPSHQVTQMGQEVILRCVPISNHLYFYWYRQILGQKVEFLVSFYNNEISEKSEIFDDQFSVERPDGSNFTLKIRSTKLEDSAMYFCASNLRVGTQYFGPGTRLLVL.